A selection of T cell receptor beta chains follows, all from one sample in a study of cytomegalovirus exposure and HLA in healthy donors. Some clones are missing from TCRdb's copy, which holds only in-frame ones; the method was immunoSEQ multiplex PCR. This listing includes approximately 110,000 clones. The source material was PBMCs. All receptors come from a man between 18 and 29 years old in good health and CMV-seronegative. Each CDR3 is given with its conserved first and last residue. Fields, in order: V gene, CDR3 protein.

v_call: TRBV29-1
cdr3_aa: CSVMSRDQPQHF

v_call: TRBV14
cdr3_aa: CASSQDGGTPQYF

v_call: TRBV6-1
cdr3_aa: CASLKGTGDRNTIYF

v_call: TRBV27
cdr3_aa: CASSLFRSPPTYSTDTQYF

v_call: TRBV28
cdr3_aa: CASSFGHATEAFF

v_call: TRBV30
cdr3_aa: CAWRTRPLETQYF

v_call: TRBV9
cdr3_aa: CASSVEQVTDTQYF

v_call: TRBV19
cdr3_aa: CASSKQGASEQFF

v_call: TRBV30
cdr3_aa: CAWSIQGARASRLFF

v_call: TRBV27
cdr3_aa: CASSLGGSHYEQYF

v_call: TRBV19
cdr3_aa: CASSIRGDEKLFF

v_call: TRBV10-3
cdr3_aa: CAIGTGSYEQYF

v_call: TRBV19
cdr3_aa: CASSLAGGGDTQYF

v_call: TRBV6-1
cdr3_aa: CASSDNRAYEQYF

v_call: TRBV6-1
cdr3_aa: CASSEEVAGSYEQYF

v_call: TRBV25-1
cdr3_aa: CASSSSGTTANEQYF

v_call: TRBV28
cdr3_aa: CASSVTGPAYEQYF

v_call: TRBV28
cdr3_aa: CASSFVTSGTYEQYF

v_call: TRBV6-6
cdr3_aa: CASSPHSLADQETQYF

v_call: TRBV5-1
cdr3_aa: CASHQGVNTGELFF

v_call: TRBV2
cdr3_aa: CASSRDSNRSAFF

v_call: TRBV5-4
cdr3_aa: CASRYQGRETQYF

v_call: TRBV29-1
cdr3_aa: CSTTGQGLTEAFF

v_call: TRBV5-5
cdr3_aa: CASSLEGTEVRNTEAFF

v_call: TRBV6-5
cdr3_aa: CATRGRSYNEQFF

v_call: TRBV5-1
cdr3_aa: CASSLDRASGYTF

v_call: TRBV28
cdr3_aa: CASSLRQGSYGYTF

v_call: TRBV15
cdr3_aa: CATSRDILLLEQFF

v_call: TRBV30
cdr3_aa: CAWGGGGAGANVLTF

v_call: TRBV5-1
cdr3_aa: CASIGAGGGPGELFF

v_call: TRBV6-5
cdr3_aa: CAVGRESDYEQYF

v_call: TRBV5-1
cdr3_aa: CASSSRDRAPYGYTF

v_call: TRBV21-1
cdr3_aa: CASSKGRRAQPQHF

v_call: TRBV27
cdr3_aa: CASSLSRLAGTYEQYF

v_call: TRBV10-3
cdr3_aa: CAIRKNSGENTEAFF

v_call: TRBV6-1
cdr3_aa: CASTLRDTFYGYTF

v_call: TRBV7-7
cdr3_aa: CASSFLGSTGELFF

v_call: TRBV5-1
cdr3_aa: CASRTSGSSYEQYF

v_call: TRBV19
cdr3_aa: CASSIDGVGGELFF

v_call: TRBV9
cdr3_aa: CASSVATGGNTEAFF

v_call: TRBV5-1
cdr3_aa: CASSVSGKDTGELFF

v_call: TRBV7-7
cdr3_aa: CASSPGQGGYEQYF

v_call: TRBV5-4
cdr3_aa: CASSLKLPSYNEQFF

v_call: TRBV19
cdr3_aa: CASSIGPGQLYEQYF

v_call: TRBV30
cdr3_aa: CAWKARDNTEAFF

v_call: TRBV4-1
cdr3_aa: CASSPSWSGISYEQYF

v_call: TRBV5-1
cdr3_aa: CASTRGRRETQYF

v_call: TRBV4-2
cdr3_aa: CASSQGPLAGGLETQYF

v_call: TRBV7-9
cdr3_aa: CASSSDRDLKGYTF

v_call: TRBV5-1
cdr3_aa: CASSLGGSSYNEQFF

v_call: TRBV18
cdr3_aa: CASSPPGADTQYF

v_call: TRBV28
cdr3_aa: CASQGGWPQHF

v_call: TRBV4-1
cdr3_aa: CASSQEPATNEKLFF

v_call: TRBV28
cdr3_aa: CASSLTGLSSYEQYF

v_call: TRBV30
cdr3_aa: CAWREGARSPLHF

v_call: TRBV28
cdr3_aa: CASSPQGGQNIQYF

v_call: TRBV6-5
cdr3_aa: CASSGTALSYEQYF

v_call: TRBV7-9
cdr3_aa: CASDRSDRNTGELFF

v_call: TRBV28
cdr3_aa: CASSLNRGSNQPQHF

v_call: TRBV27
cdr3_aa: CASSLSGVAQPQHF